Listed below are T cell receptor beta chains from one sample, sequenced in a study of cytomegalovirus exposure and HLA in healthy donors. TCRdb keeps only in-frame clones here, not all; method: immunoSEQ multiplex PCR. The sample includes over 100,000 clones, approximately 81% of them seen just once. Source material: PBMCs. Receptors originate from a woman aged 25 to 45 in good health and CMV-seronegative. CDR3s include the opening cysteine and the closing phenylalanine or tryptophan. Each record gives: V gene, J gene, CDR3 protein.

v_gene: TRBV14
j_gene: TRBJ2-3
CDR3aa: CASSHMTGTPIDTQYF

v_gene: TRBV19
j_gene: TRBJ1-1
CDR3aa: CASSTVAWGNTEAFF

v_gene: TRBV19
j_gene: TRBJ1-1
CDR3aa: CASKGQNIMNTEAFF

v_gene: TRBV2
j_gene: TRBJ1-1
CDR3aa: CASSNLGSNTEAFF

v_gene: TRBV7-7
j_gene: TRBJ1-2
CDR3aa: CVGRTPYGYTF

v_gene: TRBV6-6
j_gene: TRBJ2-3
CDR3aa: CASSYPDGEGADTQYF

v_gene: TRBV5-6
j_gene: TRBJ2-3
CDR3aa: CASSLVPGTGFSDTQYF

v_gene: TRBV7-9
j_gene: TRBJ1-2
CDR3aa: CASSLGGQGRYKDYGYTF

v_gene: TRBV6-1
j_gene: TRBJ1-5
CDR3aa: CASSEAQRGGNQPQHF

v_gene: TRBV2
j_gene: TRBJ2-1
CDR3aa: CASSPGLAIREQFF

v_gene: TRBV29-1
j_gene: TRBJ2-7
CDR3aa: CSVLGQGLGEQYF

v_gene: TRBV19
j_gene: TRBJ1-3
CDR3aa: CASGTGVPGNTIYF

v_gene: TRBV7-2
j_gene: TRBJ2-5
CDR3aa: CASSSGLASRGSETQYF

v_gene: TRBV19
j_gene: TRBJ1-3
CDR3aa: CASRDRDSGNTIYF

v_gene: TRBV11-2
j_gene: TRBJ2-1
CDR3aa: CASSTRAREAGVQFF